This T cell receptor beta chain was identified during a study of T cell repertoires in cytomegalovirus infection. Study-wide context: The study used recently identified HLA-C-restricted and well-studied HLA-B-restricted CMV epitopes. Indications came from public TCR beta signatures; they pointed to CMV infection and to a matching HLA type. General study findings and limits: The ex vivo response was dominated by HLA-C-restricted CMV-specific TCR beta clonotypes. Summed frequency of public TCR beta families distinguished CMV carriers with the relevant HLA.

Details on this clonotype: Antigen unknown.

TCRdb independently ran MiXCR on the reads; one entry per CDR3 protein. The table includes 50,000 to 60,000 distinct CDR3 sequences, roughly 21% detected once. Germline-derived CDR1 and CDR2 are MNHEY and SMNVEV (reference sequence). V shed 0 bases, J shed 5 bases, and the junction held 6 bases outside the gene matches. The CDR3 contains 16 residues. The receptor's source is a human donor in good health (CMV status not recorded). Some clones in this sample may be carry-over from other donors' samples. This specimen was CD8+ T cells from cultured PBMCs, taken from culture after CMV antigen stimulation. This chain links TRBV27 with TRBJ2-5; 10 bases map to TRBD2. CDR3 bases: TGTGCCAGCAGTTTATCTGAGCGGGGGGGCCGGGAGACCCAGTACTTC. It is translated as CASSLSERGGRETQYF.